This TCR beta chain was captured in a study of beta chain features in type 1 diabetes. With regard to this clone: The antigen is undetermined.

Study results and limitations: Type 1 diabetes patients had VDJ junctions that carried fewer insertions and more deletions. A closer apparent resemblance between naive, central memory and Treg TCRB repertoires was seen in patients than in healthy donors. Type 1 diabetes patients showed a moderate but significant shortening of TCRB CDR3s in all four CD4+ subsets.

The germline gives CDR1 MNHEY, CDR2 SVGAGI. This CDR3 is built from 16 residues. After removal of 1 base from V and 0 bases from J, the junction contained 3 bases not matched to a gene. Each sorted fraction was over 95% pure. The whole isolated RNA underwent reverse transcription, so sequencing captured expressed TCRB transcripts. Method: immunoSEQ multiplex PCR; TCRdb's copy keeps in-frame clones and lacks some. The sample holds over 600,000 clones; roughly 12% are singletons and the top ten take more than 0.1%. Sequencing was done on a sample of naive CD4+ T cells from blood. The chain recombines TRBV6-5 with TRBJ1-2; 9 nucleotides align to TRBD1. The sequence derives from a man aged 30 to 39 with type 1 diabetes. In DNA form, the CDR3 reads TGTGCCAGCAGTTACTTGGGGACAGGGCCTAACTATGGCTACACCTTC. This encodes CASSYLGTGPNYGYTF.